The 28 T cell receptor beta chains given below trace back to one sample, sequenced in a study of regulatory T cells in long-lasting Graves disease. Relying on iRepertoire HTBI primers and Arm-PCR of CDR3 regions, the team built TCR beta libraries. TCRdb re-called the multiplex PCR reads with MiXCR, one entry per CDR3 protein. The data hold around 460,000 distinct CDR3 sequences, with 12% to 15% observed a single time. Time point: newly diagnosed GD, antithyroid drugs for less than 3 months. TCR sequences were obtained from RNA taken from PBMCs. A further study also used this sample, focusing on T cells in Graves' hyperthyroidism and ophthalmopathy.

Sequenced here: peripheral blood mononuclear cells (PBMCs), sampled at new diagnosis, from a patient treated with antithyroid drugs. The receptors were sampled from a woman aged 50 to 60 with Graves disease.

A few counts support this clonotype. The chain couples TRBV5-1 to TRBJ2-7, with D perhaps matching TRBD1 (6 bases). The ends were cut back, 2 bases at V and 5 bases at J, with 17 bases in the middle. Germline CDR1 reads SGHRS; CDR2 reads YFSETQ. The CDR3 runs 15 residues. CDR3 loop: CASSLQGAPGHEQYF. The CDR3 DNA is TGCGCCAGCAGCTTACAGGGAGCCCCCGGCCACGAGCAGTACTTC.

Many counts were recorded for this clonotype. In nucleotides, the CDR3 is TGCAGCGTGGGTCCGGGGACAGGGAGCGGAGTCGACTACGAGCAGTACTTC. Translated: CSVGPGTGSGVDYEQYF. The chain has TRBV29-1 and TRBJ2-7, with 9 bases that match TRBD1. This CDR3 is 17 amino acids long. Germline V gives CDR1 SQVTM, CDR2 ANQGSEA. V was pared by 6 bases and J by 3 bases, with 18 bases of the junction left unmatched.

Ten or more counts support this clonotype. The chain recombines TRBV28 with TRBJ1-4; perhaps TRBD1 as D (5 bases). Germline lookup yields CDR1 MDHEN and CDR2 SYDVKM. With 0 bases removed from V and 7 bases from J, the gap between germline ends came to 9 bases. This CDR3 has 14 residues. CDR3 coding DNA: TGTGCCAGCAGTTTATGGGGGCGCGGTGAAAAACTGTTTTTT. Translation: CASSLWGRGEKLFF.

This chain uses TRBV4-1 with TRBJ1-1; D not certain. The CDR3 extends over 13 amino acids. Germline V gene lookup returns CDR1 MGHRA and CDR2 YSYEKL. Trimming removed 4 bases from V and 1 base from J, with 7 bases in between. CDR3 loop: CASSRPTNTEAFF. As DNA, the CDR3 is TGCGCCAGCAGCCGACCAACGAACACTGAAGCTTTCTTT.

This clonotype was seen repeatedly, ten times or more. CDR3 sequence (DNA): TGTGCCAGCAGTTCGACAGGATGGGAGACCCAGTACTTC. Translation gives CASSSTGWETQYF. The chain uses TRBV12-3 or TRBV12-4 and TRBJ2-5; the D gene is possibly TRBD1 (6 bases). V was pared by 4 bases and J by 5 bases, with 11 bases between. This CDR3 region has 13 residues.

This clonotype showed up just a few times. This sequence joins TRBV29-1 and TRBJ2-3; TRBD2 is a possible D gene (6 bases). The CDR3 totals 16 residues. The V gene lost 0 bases and the J gene lost 1 base, with 14 bases spanning the gap. Germline-derived CDR1 and CDR2 are SQVTM and ANQGSEA. The CDR3 loop is CSVEDRRAGRTDTQYF. DNA for the CDR3: TGCAGCGTTGAAGATCGAAGGGCGGGACGCACAGATACGCAGTATTTT.

This clonotype was detected many times. CDR3 bases: TGTGCCAGCAGTACGACAGGGGGTTTTGGCAATCAGCCCCAGCATTTT. This sequence encodes CASSTTGGFGNQPQHF. The chain recombines TRBV27 with TRBJ1-5; 9 bases agree with TRBD1. Germline trimming cut 5 bases from V and 2 bases from J; bases unmatched to any gene: 7. The CDR3 spans 16 residues. Germline CDR1 is MNHEY and CDR2 is SMNVEV (reference sequence).

This clonotype was seen repeatedly, ten times or more. V usage is TRBV5-1 and J usage is TRBJ1-2; 11 positions agree with TRBD1. The CDR3 is 17 amino acids. Germline CDR1 SGHRS, CDR2 YFSETQ. The V and J ends lost 4 bases and 4 bases, in that order; junction bases with no gene match: 12. The CDR3 region has the DNA TGCGCCAGCAGCCCACGTCCCGGGACAGGGGGAATCTATGGCTACACCTTC. Its protein is CASSPRPGTGGIYGYTF.

This clonotype was detected ten times or more. The rearrangement joins TRBV2 to TRBJ1-6, with 7 positions matching TRBD1. V dropped 7 bases and J dropped 3; count of bases not matched to a gene: 6. The CDR3 totals 15 residues. Germline assignment: CDR1 SNHLY and CDR2 FYNNEI. DNA for the CDR3: TGTGCCAGCATAGGGGGCGTCCGCTATAATTCACCCCTCCACTTT. Its protein is CASIGGVRYNSPLHF.

This clonotype was seen ten or more times. The J gene is TRBJ1-5, the V gene TRBV28; 9 nucleotides align to TRBD1. V shed 6 bases and J 1 base; nucleotides not matched to a gene: 4. This CDR3 has 15 residues. Looked up from germline, CDR1 is MDHEN and CDR2 is SYDVKM. The CDR3 region is CASSPGQGSNQPQHF. In DNA form, the CDR3 reads TGTGCCAGCAGCCCGGGACAGGGAAGCAATCAGCCCCAGCATTTT.

This clonotype was recorded at least ten times. An end of the junction differs from the germline gene, which may be a read error. The chain links TRBV19 to TRBJ1-1, with D uncertain. The germline V gene encodes CDR1 LNHDA and CDR2 SQIVND (reference sequence). The CDR3 totals 13 residues. The DNA of the CDR3 is TGTGCCAGCAGTACCGCGATGAACACTGAAGCTTTCTTT. The encoded protein is CASSTAMNTEAFF.

Ten or more counts support this clonotype. This sequence joins TRBV2 and TRBJ2-5, with D tentatively TRBD1 (6 bases). The V end was cut by 6 bases, the J end by 5 bases, with 13 bases between. CDR3 size: 13 residues. Looked up from germline, CDR1 is SNHLY and CDR2 is FYNNEI. The CDR3 spells CASSRTAGETQYF. As DNA, the CDR3 is TGTGCCAGCAGCCGGACAGCCGGGGAGACCCAGTACTTC.

This chain joins TRBV5-1 and TRBJ2-2; D remains ambiguous. This CDR3 is 15 amino acids long. The V end lost 0 bases, the J end lost 1 base, and 7 bases lay between the germline ends. Germline-derived CDR1 and CDR2 are SGHRS and YFSETQ. CDR3 region: CASSLVGWNTGELFF. For the CDR3, the DNA is TGCGCCAGCAGCTTGGTCGGGTGGAACACCGGGGAGCTGTTTTTT. The entire variable domain, with the rest obtained from reference TRBV5-1 and TRBJ2-2, is as follows: KAGVTQTPRYLIKTRGQQVTLSCSPISGHRSVSWYQQTPGQGLQFLFEYFSETQRNKGNFPGRFSGRQFSNSRSEMNVSTLELGDSALYLCASSLVGWNTGELFFGEGSRLTVL.

This clonotype was counted ten times or more. The chain uses TRBV2 and TRBJ2-1; D unclear. Germline V gives CDR1 SNHLY, CDR2 FYNNEI. The ends were cut back, 2 bases at V and 1 base at J, with 6 bases in the middle. This CDR3 has 14 residues. The CDR3 spells CASSESQSYNEQFF. The DNA of the CDR3 is TGTGCCAGCAGTGAATCCCAATCCTACAATGAGCAGTTCTTC.

This clonotype appeared many times. The CDR3 region has the DNA TGTGCCAGCAGCCAAGGGTTTGGCGAGACCCAGTACTTC. Its translation: CASSQGFGETQYF. The chain employs TRBV3-1 and TRBJ2-5; D gene unclear. Germline V gives CDR1 LGHDT, CDR2 YNNKEL (reference sequence). The CDR3 is 13 amino acids. V lost 1 base and J 5 bases, leaving 8 bases between the germline ends.

This clonotype has at least ten counts. The chain joins TRBV28 to TRBJ2-7; D may match TRBD1 or TRBD2 (5 bases each). CDR1 and CDR2 (germline): MDHEN, SYDVKM. Trimming cost V 11 bases and J 2 bases, with 22 bases left between them. This CDR3 comprises 15 residues. DNA for the CDR3: TGTGCCTCAACGGGACCACCGAGGGGAGCCTACGAGCAGTACTTC. It codes for CASTGPPRGAYEQYF.

This clonotype was seen many times. The gene calls are TRBV20-1 and TRBJ2-3; 11 bases are shared with TRBD1. CDR3 length equals 16 residues. Trimming took 4 bases from V and 8 from J; bases not matched to a gene: 14. The germline gives CDR1 DFQATT, CDR2 SNEGSKA (reference sequence). CDR3 DNA: TGCAGTGCTATCGACCCGGGACAGGGGGTCATGGCTACGCAGTATTTT. It is translated as CSAIDPGQGVMATQYF.

V and J are TRBV20-1 and TRBJ1-6, with D unclear. This CDR3 is 14 amino acids long. The V gene lost 2 bases and the J gene lost 8 bases, with 13 bases spanning the gap. Germline V gene sequence: CDR1 DFQATT, CDR2 SNEGSKA (reference sequence). The CDR3 loop reads CSARRIDGDSPLHF. The CDR3 DNA follows: TGCAGTGCTAGACGAATTGACGGTGATTCACCCCTCCACTTT.

This clonotype was detected many times. The chain carries TRBV5-1 and TRBJ2-5, with D hard to call. With 0 bases removed from V and 5 bases from J, the gap between germline ends came to 11 bases. Germline CDR1 is SGHRS and CDR2 is YFSETQ. The CDR3 length is 14 residues. The CDR3 DNA sequence: TGCGCCAGCAGCTTGGGGCCTTCCCAGGAGACCCAGTACTTC. Amino acid sequence: CASSLGPSQETQYF.

This clonotype was seen many times. The chain links TRBV6-4 to TRBJ1-1; D is perhaps TRBD1 (6 bases). CDR1 is MRHNA and CDR2 is SNTAGT in the germline V gene. V lost 5 bases to trimming and J lost 4 bases, with 23 bases between them. This CDR3 has 17 amino acids. CDR3 in DNA: TGTGCCAGCAGTCCTAACCCGGGTCGGGGGGCGAGCACTGAAGCTTTCTTT. It translates to CASSPNPGRGASTEAFF.

This clonotype showed up many times. The J gene is TRBJ2-2, the V gene TRBV28, with 7 positions matching TRBD2. This CDR3 has 15 amino acids. CDR1 MDHEN and CDR2 SYDVKM come from the germline V gene. The V segment lost 1 base and the J segment 2 bases; nucleotides outside the gene matches: 1. CDR3 coding DNA: TGTGCCAGCAGTTTATCTAGCGGCAACACCGGGGAGCTGTTTTTT. It translates to CASSLSSGNTGELFF.

This clonotype was detected only a few times. The chain is built from TRBV7-9 and TRBJ2-1, with TRBD2 matching 11 bases. CDR1 is SEHNR and CDR2 is FQNEAQ in the germline V gene (reference sequence). V was clipped by 5 bases and J by 8 bases; unmatched bases: 17. This CDR3 comprises 18 residues. CDR3 DNA: TGTGCCAGCAGCCCCCTCCCCTTTACTAGCGGGAGTTCTGATGAGCAGTTCTTC. It translates to CASSPLPFTSGSSDEQFF.

This clonotype was counted ten times or more. This chain links TRBV28 with TRBJ1-6; no clear D. Per germline, CDR1 MDHEN and CDR2 SYDVKM. The ends were cut back, 3 bases at V and 11 bases at J, with 11 bases in the middle. CDR3 length: 13 amino acids. CDR3 nucleotide sequence: TGTGCCAGCAGTTTTCCGGGCACAACACCCCTCCACTTT. It specifies CASSFPGTTPLHF.

This clonotype has a handful of counts. J is TRBJ2-7 and V is TRBV12-3 or TRBV12-4, with D perhaps TRBD2 (6 bases). Trimming shortened V by 6 bases and J by 5 bases, and 23 bases separated the two germline ends. This CDR3 spans 16 amino acids. CDR3 sequence reads: CASRAPYAPGSNEQYF. The CDR3 nucleotides are TGTGCCAGCAGAGCCCCATACGCCCCCGGGAGCAACGAGCAGTACTTC.

The table lists this clonotype with many counts. The chain couples TRBV12-3 or TRBV12-4 to TRBJ2-7; D may correspond to TRBD1 or TRBD2 (5 bases each). The CDR3 has 15 amino acids. V was shortened by 3 bases and J by 0 bases, with 12 bases between the two germline ends. CDR3 DNA: TGTGCCAGCAGTTTCTGGGGGTCTCTCTCCTACGAGCAGTACTTC. Translation: CASSFWGSLSYEQYF.

This clonotype was seen a handful of times. This rearrangement joins TRBV19 to TRBJ2-2, with a weak D call TRBD2 (5 bases). The CDR3 covers 16 residues. V lost 5 bases and J lost 4, with 17 bases in between. CDR1 is LNHDA and CDR2 is SQIVND in the germline V gene (reference sequence). The DNA for the CDR3 is TGTGCCAGTAGTCCCTCCGCCGGAGGAAGCACCGGGGAGCTGTTTTTT. It is translated as CASSPSAGGSTGELFF.

In DNA, the CDR3 is TGTGCCAGCAGCTTAGCGGGGGTGGGCAATTCACCCCTCCACTTT. Amino acid sequence: CASSLAGVGNSPLHF. The chain has TRBV7-9 and TRBJ1-6, with D perhaps TRBD1 (5 bases). The CDR3 has 15 residues. Trimming took 0 bases from V and 7 from J, leaving 10 bases between them. CDR1 is SEHNR and CDR2 is FQNEAQ in the germline V gene (reference sequence).

Regarding this clonotype: A single base separates this from a much larger clone, so it may be a read error. The conserved phenylalanine or tryptophan normally closing the CDR3 is absent here, so this likely arose from a read error. The rearrangement uses TRBV3-1 and TRBJ2-3; 12 bases fit TRBD2. Per the germline V gene, CDR1 is LGHDT and CDR2 is YNNKEL (reference sequence). The CDR3 is made up of 16 amino acids. V was clipped by 6 bases and J by 4 bases; unmatched bases: 8. The CDR3 DNA reads as TGTGCCAGCAGTCGACTAGCGGGAGATGGGGCAGATACGCAGTATATT. This sequence encodes CASSRLAGDGADTQYI.